The sequence of this T cell receptor (beta chain) was determined in a study of beta chain features in type 1 diabetes. In the study overall: Similarity in age, gender and cell yields was seen between patients and healthy donors. There were 107,917,701 sorted cells examined across all samples. General study results and limits: Comparison showed that naive, central memory and Treg TCRB repertoires appeared more similar among patients than among healthy donors.

With respect to this clone: Its antigen remains unidentified.

Isolated RNA was reverse transcribed in full, so expressed TCRB transcripts were sequenced. TCRdb's copy holds only in-frame clones and misses some; the assay was immunoSEQ multiplex PCR. The table includes about 140,000 clones, 6.9% detected once. CD45RO/CCR7/CD25/CD127/CD95/CD27 separated CD4+ naive, central memory, regulatory and stem cell-like memory cells by sorting. Germline lookup yields CDR1 SGHTA and CDR2 FQGNSA. The CDR3 contains 15 residues. After removal of 5 bases from V and 4 bases from J, the junction contained 8 bases not matched to a gene. The sequenced sample was central memory CD4+ T cells from blood. The gene calls are TRBV7-2 and TRBJ2-5, with 9 bases that match TRBD2. The receptor was derived from a woman in her 30s in good health. The CDR3 DNA follows: TGTGCCAGCAGCCAAGATTTGACTAGCGGAGAGACCCAGTACTTC. This codes for CASSQDLTSGETQYF.